The 18 T cell receptor beta chains given below trace back to one sample, sequenced in a study of OX40 agonist ivuxolimab in advanced cancers. The protocol was immunoSEQ multiplex PCR, while the TCRdb copy is restricted to in-frame clones and leaves out a portion. The table shows around 65,000 clones, with more than 70% occurring only once. Specimen: CD4+ or CD8+ T cells sorted from blood, collected in a trial of the OX40 agonist ivuxolimab. Receptor source: an adult with an advanced solid tumor such as melanoma, head and neck, liver or kidney cancer.

The chain links TRBV2 to TRBJ2-3; D is perhaps TRBD2 (6 bases). CDR3 length: 11 amino acids. V lost 8 bases and J lost 8, with 11 bases in between. Germline loops: CDR1 SNHLY, CDR2 FYNNEI. The CDR3, as DNA: TGTGCCAGCGGCGGGAAGGGTACGCAGTATTTT. This encodes CASGGKGTQYF.

V is TRBV18 and J is TRBJ2-7; weak D call: TRBD2 (5 bases). CDR1 is KGHSH, CDR2 LQKENI, per germline. The CDR3 consists of 13 residues. V was shortened by 0 bases and J by 7 bases, with 10 bases between the two germline ends. The chain's CDR3 is CASSPPRVREQYF. The CDR3 coding sequence is TGTGCCAGCTCACCACCGAGGGTAAGAGAGCAGTACTTC.

On this clone: Distinct nucleotide sequences in the sample also encode this CDR3. This sequence joins TRBV5-1 and TRBJ2-3, with D hard to call. CDR1 SGHRS and CDR2 YFSETQ come from the germline V gene. The CDR3 covers 15 residues. Trimming cost V 0 bases and J 1 base, with 9 bases left between them. The CDR3 sequence is CASSLAGGRTDTQYF. The DNA for the CDR3 is TGCGCCAGCAGCTTGGCCGGCGGCCGCACAGATACGCAGTATTTT.

This sequence joins TRBV19 and TRBJ2-5; D is possibly TRBD1 (7 bases). This CDR3 comprises 16 residues. CDR1 is LNHDA, CDR2 SQIVND, per germline (reference sequence). V lost 5 bases, J lost 2 bases, and 18 bases lay in between. The CDR3 protein is CASSEQGKGLQETQYF. The CDR3 nucleotides read TGTGCCAGTAGTGAACAGGGGAAGGGACTTCAAGAGACCCAGTACTTC.

This clone appeared a few times. The chain joins TRBV7-6 to TRBJ1-1; TRBD1 is a possible D gene (6 bases). The V end was cut by 1 base, the J end by 3 bases, with 24 bases between. This CDR3 contains 19 residues. The germline CDR1 and CDR2 sequences are SGHVS and FNYEAQ. The CDR3 reads CASSLVGTTRAGEDTEAFF. Here the CDR3 DNA reads TGTGCCAGCAGCTTAGTGGGGACAACACGGGCCGGGGAGGACACTGAAGCTTTCTTT.

The chain combines TRBV6-1 with TRBJ1-2, with TRBD1 as a possible D gene (5 bases). Trimming stripped 5 bases from V and 5 bases from J, with 15 bases between. This CDR3 has 14 residues. Germline lookup yields CDR1 MNHNS and CDR2 SASEGT. CDR3 DNA: TGTGCCAGCAGTCCCGGGGGAAAACCTTATGGCTACACCTTC. This gives the protein CASSPGGKPYGYTF.

V gene TRBV5-1 combines with J gene TRBJ1-1, with 7 positions matching TRBD1. After removal of 3 bases from V and 1 base from J, the junction contained 6 bases not matched to a gene. The germline V gene encodes CDR1 SGHRS and CDR2 YFSETQ. This CDR3 contains 15 residues. The CDR3 is CASSSYRGGNTEAFF. CDR3 DNA: TGCGCCAGCAGCTCTTACAGGGGTGGGAACACTGAAGCTTTCTTT. The variable domain in full, with the rest retrieved from reference TRBV5-1 and TRBJ1-1, is KAGVTQTPRYLIKTRGQQVTLSCSPISGHRSVSWYQQTPGQGLQFLFEYFSETQRNKGNFPGRFSGRQFSNSRSEMNVSTLELGDSALYLCASSSYRGGNTEAFFGQGTRLTVV.

The gene calls are TRBV30 and TRBJ2-3, with TRBD2 matching 8 bases. CDR3 length equals 14 residues. V lost 4 bases and J lost 4; bases outside the gene matches: 7. Germline V gene lookup returns CDR1 GTSNPN and CDR2 SVGIG (reference sequence). CDR3 in amino acids: CAWTPGGVSDTQYF. In DNA, the CDR3 is TGTGCCTGGACCCCGGGGGGGGTCTCAGATACGCAGTATTTT.

This rearrangement joins TRBV7-2 to TRBJ1-1; 7 nucleotides align to TRBD1. V shed 2 bases, J shed 1 base, and the junction held 4 bases outside the gene matches. Germline V lookup: CDR1 SGHTA, CDR2 FQGNSA. The CDR3 is 15 amino acids. This chain's CDR3 is CASSLITGENTEAFF. The CDR3, as DNA: TGTGCCAGCAGCTTAATTACAGGGGAGAACACTGAAGCTTTCTTT.

The chain couples TRBV5-4 to TRBJ2-3; TRBD2 agrees at 11 bases. V lost 0 bases, J lost 6 bases, and 3 bases stayed unmatched. Germline V gene data show CDR1 as SGHNT and CDR2 as YYREEE (reference sequence). The CDR3 has 15 amino acids. The CDR3 loop is CASSLGSGGADTQYF. As DNA, the CDR3 is TGTGCCAGCAGCTTGGGTAGCGGGGGGGCCGATACGCAGTATTTT.

As DNA, the CDR3 is TGCGCCAGCAGCATCGGGGAAACAATAGCCAAAAACATTCAGTACTTC. Its protein product is CASSIGETIAKNIQYF. This chain connects TRBV5-1 to TRBJ2-4; maybe TRBD2 (5 bases). Germline CDR1 reads SGHRS; CDR2 reads YFSETQ. The CDR3 totals 16 residues. Trimming left V 4 bases short and J 0 bases short, with 14 bases between.

The chain joins TRBV7-8 to TRBJ1-5, with 7 bases fitting TRBD1. Germline values: CDR1 SGHVS, CDR2 FQNEAQ. V gave up 8 bases and J gave up 0 bases; unmatched junction bases: 1. The CDR3 length is 13 residues. The CDR3 spells CASGQDSNQPQHF. The CDR3 DNA follows: TGTGCCAGCGGACAGGATAGCAATCAGCCCCAGCATTTT.

The chain couples TRBV27 to TRBJ2-6; D may be TRBD1 (6 bases). V shed 6 bases and J shed 0 bases, with 18 bases lying between them. From germline, CDR1 is MNHEY and CDR2 SMNVEV (reference sequence). This CDR3 is built from 18 residues. The CDR3 region has the DNA TGTGCCAGCAGGCGCCAGGGGCCTCTCTCCTCTGGGGCCAACGTCCTGACTTTC. Its translation is CASRRQGPLSSGANVLTF.

V is TRBV9 and J is TRBJ1-1, with a weak D call TRBD1 (6 bases). Germline V gene data show CDR1 as SGDLS and CDR2 as YYNGEE. Deletions cut 4 bases from V and 6 bases from J, with 16 bases between. The CDR3 length is 14 residues. CDR3: CASSPITGRAEAFF. In nucleotides, the CDR3 is TGTGCCAGCAGCCCCATCACAGGGAGGGCTGAAGCTTTCTTT.

The genes are TRBV10-3 and TRBJ2-4, with 7 bases identical to TRBD2. CDR3 size: 15 residues. V lost 9 bases and J lost 0; bases outside the gene matches: 8. CDR1 and CDR2 from the germline V gene are ENHRY and SYGVKD. The CDR3 coding sequence is TGTGCCATGGCGGGGGAGACCTTAGCCAAAAACATTCAGTACTTC. It yields the protein CAMAGETLAKNIQYF.

In its sample, this clone was seen a few times. This chain links TRBV9 with TRBJ2-2; 11 bases map to TRBD1. CDR1 SGDLS and CDR2 YYNGEE come from the germline V gene. The CDR3 runs to 16 residues. V gave up 4 bases and J gave up 4 bases; unmatched junction bases: 6. This CDR3 reads CASSFGQGAGTGELFF. DNA for the CDR3: TGTGCCAGCAGCTTCGGACAGGGGGCGGGCACCGGGGAGCTGTTTTTT. The whole variable domain, filled in from reference TRBV9 and TRBJ2-2, reads DSGVTQTPKHLITATGQRVTLRCSPRSGDLSVYWYQQSLDQGLQFLIQYYNGEERAKGNILERFSAQQFPDLHSELNLSSLELGDSALYFCASSFGQGAGTGELFFGEGSRLTVL.

The chain is built from TRBV30 and TRBJ2-5; TRBD2 agrees at 7 bases. Losses at the gene ends were 1 base for V and 5 bases for J; bases not matched to a gene: 7. The CDR3 spans 14 residues. Germline V lookup: CDR1 GTSNPN, CDR2 SVGIG (reference sequence). CDR3 sequence (DNA): TGTGCCTGGAGTGGGGCGGGAGCCCTGGAGACCCAGTACTTC. Its protein product is CAWSGAGALETQYF.

J is TRBJ1-2 and V is TRBV7-9; 7 positions agree with TRBD1. This CDR3 is built from 15 residues. Germline CDR1 is SEHNR and CDR2 is FQNEAQ (reference sequence). Trimming cost V 2 bases and J 0 bases; bases outside gene matches: 3. The CDR3: CASSLWQGANYGYTF. The CDR3 coding sequence is TGTGCCAGCAGCTTATGGCAGGGGGCTAACTATGGCTACACCTTC.